The following is a T cell receptor beta chain sequence with its context. Its antigen is still unknown. Amplified regions were TCR beta CDR3 sequences from RNA transcripts. An initial round of RT-PCR targeting the TCR CDR3 relied on the HTBI primer set. From the multiplex PCR reads, TCRdb called clonotypes with MiXCR, one entry per CDR3 protein. The sample records hundreds of thousands of distinct CDR3 sequences, roughly a third being singletons. CDR3 length: 15 residues. From germline, CDR1 is SGHTA and CDR2 FQGNSA. V shed 8 bases, J shed 7 bases, and the junction held 13 bases outside the gene matches. The sample comes from a study of T cells in Graves' hyperthyroidism and ophthalmopathy. Study-wide results and limits: A 13 V-J model separated ophthalmopathy from stable hyperthyroidism.

It was considered stable Graves' hyperthyroidism when ophthalmopathy did not progress within 18 months. PBMCs were sourced from roughly 9.1 ml fresh peripheral blood. This sequence joins TRBV7-2 and TRBJ2-7, with 11 bases lining up with TRBD2. Sequencing was carried out using blood. The TCR comes from a woman between 40 and 50 years old with Graves' hyperthyroidism. In DNA, the CDR3 is TGTGCCAGCTTTACTGGGACTAGCGGATACAATGAGCAGTACTTC. Residues: CASFTGTSGYNEQYF.